This record covers a single T cell receptor beta chain. Clones were read by immunoSEQ multiplex PCR, and TCRdb kept only the in-frame ones, dropping some. The table has tens of thousands of clones, around 93% seen once. The data were taken from a study of T cell changes during pregnancy in multiple sclerosis. This CDR3 is 16 amino acids long. CDR1 is SGHDT, CDR2 YYEEEE, per germline. Trimming took 4 bases from V and 7 from J, leaving 22 bases between them. The sequencing here drew on peripheral blood, taken after pregnancy. V gene TRBV5-6 combines with J gene TRBJ2-3; a possible D gene is TRBD2 (5 bases). The TCR was taken from a female donor with multiple sclerosis, enrolled in a pregnancy study. Here the CDR3 reads CASSPWTVPTGNTQYF. The CDR3 nucleotides are TGTGCCAGCAGCCCCTGGACGGTGCCCACGGGAAATACGCAGTATTTT.